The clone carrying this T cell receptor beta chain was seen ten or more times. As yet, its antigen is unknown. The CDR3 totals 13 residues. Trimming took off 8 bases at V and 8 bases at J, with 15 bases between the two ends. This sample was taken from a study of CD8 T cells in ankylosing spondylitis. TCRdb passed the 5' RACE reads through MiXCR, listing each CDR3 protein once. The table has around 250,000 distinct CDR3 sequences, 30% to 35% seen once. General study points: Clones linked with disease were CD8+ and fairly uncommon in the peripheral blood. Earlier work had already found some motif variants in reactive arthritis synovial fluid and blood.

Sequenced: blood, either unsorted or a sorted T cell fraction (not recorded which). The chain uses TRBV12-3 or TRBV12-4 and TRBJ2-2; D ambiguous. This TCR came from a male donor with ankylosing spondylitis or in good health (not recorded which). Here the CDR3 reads CASRLGTLGELFF. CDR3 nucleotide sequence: TGTGCCAGCCGGTTAGGTACATTGGGGGAGCTGTTTTTT.